The 18 T cell receptor beta chains given below trace back to one sample, sequenced in a study of CD8+ T cells in alopecia areata. The authors extracted RNA and reverse transcribed it into cDNA as the sequencing template. Repertoires were generated with immunoSEQ multiplex PCR, while TCRdb's copy carries only in-frame clones and drops some. The sample comprises 100,000 to 120,000 clones, 45% to 60% of which are singletons, and approximately 23% rests with the top ten. The sequenced material came from NKG2D-low CD8+ T cells sorted from blood. The receptors were gathered from a human donor with alopecia areata.

The chain links TRBV27 to TRBJ2-7; D remains ambiguous. The CDR3 has 14 residues. Germline V gene lookup returns CDR1 MNHEY and CDR2 SMNVEV (reference sequence). V was pared by 4 bases and J by 2 bases, with 12 bases between. Here the CDR3 DNA reads TGTGCCAGCAGTTCCGTAGCAACCCCCTACGAGCAGTACTTC. Translating it yields CASSSVATPYEQYF.

The chain joins TRBV5-1 to TRBJ2-5, with D hard to call. Trimming cost V 0 bases and J 2 bases, with 8 bases left between them. This CDR3 has 14 amino acids. Looked up from germline, CDR1 is SGHRS and CDR2 is YFSETQ. The DNA of the CDR3 is TGCGCCAGCAGCTTGGCGCCCGAACAAGAGACCCAGTACTTC. It yields the protein CASSLAPEQETQYF. Looking up the rest from reference TRBV5-1 and TRBJ2-5 gives the full variable domain: KAGVTQTPRYLIKTRGQQVTLSCSPISGHRSVSWYQQTPGQGLQFLFEYFSETQRNKGNFPGRFSGRQFSNSRSEMNVSTLELGDSALYLCASSLAPEQETQYFGPGTRLLVL.

V usage is TRBV29-1 and J usage is TRBJ1-2; D call uncertain. Germline V lookup: CDR1 SQVTM, CDR2 ANQGSEA. Trimming left V 5 bases short and J 7 bases short, with 14 bases between. CDR3 length: 12 amino acids. CDR3 loop: CSVWVNGPGYTF. The CDR3 nucleotides are TGCAGCGTTTGGGTGAATGGGCCTGGCTACACCTTC. Drawing the rest from reference TRBV29-1 and TRBJ1-2, the complete variable domain is SAVISQKPSRDICQRGTSLTIQCQVDSQVTMMFWYRQQPGQSLTLIATANQGSEATYESGFVIDKFPISRPNLTFSTLTVSNMSPEDSSIYLCSVWVNGPGYTFGSGTRLTVV.

The chain employs TRBV7-9 and TRBJ2-1; 11 nucleotides line up with TRBD1. V was clipped by 4 bases and J by 6 bases; unmatched bases: 8. CDR1 and CDR2 from the germline V gene are SEHNR and FQNEAQ (reference sequence). The CDR3 loop spans 16 amino acids. The CDR3 loop is CASSSSRDRGTNEQFF. DNA of the CDR3: TGTGCCAGCAGCTCTTCCCGGGACAGGGGGACCAATGAGCAGTTCTTC.

This chain connects TRBV7-9 to TRBJ2-7; 12 bases map to TRBD2. From germline, CDR1 is SEHNR and CDR2 FQNEAQ (reference sequence). V lost 5 bases to trimming and J lost 3 bases; unmatched junction nucleotides: 11. The CDR3 consists of 17 residues. The CDR3 DNA sequence: TGTGCCAGCAGCGAATCCGCGACTAGCGGGAGTGGCTACGAGCAGTACTTC. As protein: CASSESATSGSGYEQYF.

V gene TRBV19 combines with J gene TRBJ1-1; no clear D gene. Germline loops: CDR1 LNHDA, CDR2 SQIVND (reference sequence). Trimming took off 4 bases at V and 0 bases at J, with 12 bases between the two ends. The CDR3 is 15 residues long. The CDR3 protein is CASSNGEIVNTEAFF. The CDR3 region has the DNA TGTGCCAGTAGTAATGGGGAGATTGTGAACACTGAAGCTTTCTTT.

The V gene is TRBV2, the J gene TRBJ2-1; D possibly corresponds to TRBD2 (6 bases). The V gene's germline CDR1 is SNHLY and CDR2 FYNNEI. Trimming pared 6 bases from V and 7 bases from J, leaving 10 bases between. The CDR3 length is 12 residues. CDR3 nucleotide sequence: TGTGCCAGCAGGACTAGTCGAAATGAGCAGTTCTTC. It yields the protein CASRTSRNEQFF.

The chain is built from TRBV27 and TRBJ1-1; D remains unclear. The CDR3 consists of 12 residues. The V end was cut by 5 bases, the J end by 7 bases, with 11 bases between. The germline V gene encodes CDR1 MNHEY and CDR2 SMNVEV (reference sequence). CDR3 coding DNA: TGTGCCAGCAGTGAGGTGGGTGGTGAAGCTTTCTTT. Encoded protein: CASSEVGGEAFF.

The chain uses TRBV27 and TRBJ2-1; a possible D gene is TRBD1 (6 bases). CDR1 is MNHEY, CDR2 SMNVEV, per germline (reference sequence). The CDR3 extends over 14 amino acids. V gave up 6 bases and J gave up 2 bases, with 11 bases separating them. The CDR3 sequence: CASSSGTTYNEQFF. The CDR3 coding sequence is TGTGCCAGCAGCTCAGGGACAACCTACAATGAGCAGTTCTTC.

This sequence joins TRBV19 and TRBJ2-3; D gene ambiguous. CDR1 is LNHDA and CDR2 is SQIVND in the germline V gene (reference sequence). The CDR3 totals 13 residues. V was cut by 5 bases and J by 4 bases, with 10 bases left in between. Here the CDR3 DNA reads TGTGCCAGTAGTTGGCTGGGATCAGATACGCAGTATTTT. This encodes CASSWLGSDTQYF.

CDR3 amino acids: CASSDAVAFF. In DNA, the CDR3 is TGTGCCAGCAGCGACGCAGTGGCTTTCTTT. The V gene is TRBV7-9, the J gene TRBJ1-1; D remains unclear. This CDR3 region has 10 residues. Trimming removed 5 bases at V and 11 bases at J, with 9 bases between. Germline V lookup: CDR1 SEHNR, CDR2 FQNEAQ (reference sequence).

The chain joins TRBV13 to TRBJ2-7, with unresolved D. V was cut by 6 bases and J by 7 bases, with 16 bases left in between. There are 13 residues in the CDR3. The germline gives CDR1 PRHDT, CDR2 FYEKMQ (reference sequence). CDR3 in DNA: TGTGCCAGCAGTCAAGTTGGGTCGCGTGAGCAGTACTTC. It specifies CASSQVGSREQYF.

This clone was observed a few times. The chain uses TRBV29-1 and TRBJ2-7; 7 nucleotides line up with TRBD2. The CDR3 loop spans 15 amino acids. CDR1 is SQVTM and CDR2 is ANQGSEA in the germline V gene. The V segment lost 6 bases and the J segment 6 bases; nucleotides outside the gene matches: 17. The CDR3 DNA follows: TGCAGCGTCAGCAGTCAGGGCGGGAGAATGTCCGAGCAGTACTTC. Its protein is CSVSSQGGRMSEQYF.

The V gene is TRBV5-1, the J gene TRBJ2-1; D unresolved. V was pared by 4 bases and J by 7 bases, with 9 bases between. Germline CDR1 SGHRS, CDR2 YFSETQ. The CDR3 is 12 residues long. CDR3 DNA sequence: TGCGCCAGCAGCATTTTAGGGAATGAGCAGTTCTTC. Translated, it gives CASSILGNEQFF.

This clone showed up just a few times. CDR3 sequence (DNA): TGCAGCGTCCCCGGGATCCTCTACAATGAGCAGTTCTTC. This gives the protein CSVPGILYNEQFF. The J gene is TRBJ2-1, the V gene TRBV29-1; D is possibly TRBD2 (5 bases). The germline V gene encodes CDR1 SQVTM and CDR2 ANQGSEA. V was trimmed by 6 bases and J by 3 bases, leaving 12 bases between them. The CDR3 consists of 13 residues.

This clone has more than one count but fewer than ten. The chain employs TRBV5-1 and TRBJ2-7; tentatively, D is TRBD1 (5 bases). CDR1 is SGHRS, CDR2 YFSETQ, per germline. Trimming removed 1 base from V and 5 bases from J, with 10 bases in between. This CDR3 is 13 amino acids long. As DNA, the CDR3 is TGCGCCAGCAGCTTGACAGGAGCTCACGAGCAGTACTTC. Translated: CASSLTGAHEQYF.

With regard to this clone: A junction end diverges from the germline sequence, so it may reflect a read error. The gene calls are TRBV7-7 and TRBJ2-1; 8 bases line up with TRBD2. CDR1 and CDR2 from the germline V gene are SSHAT and FNYEAQ (reference sequence). The CDR3 is made up of 15 amino acids. CDR3 DNA: TGTGCTAGCAGCCACGGGGTAGCGGGATACAATGAGCAGTTCTTC. Its protein product is CASSHGVAGYNEQFF. The full variable domain, in which reference TRBV7-7 and TRBJ2-1 provide the parts outside the CDR3, is GAGVSQSPRYKVTKRGQDVTLRCDPISSHATLYWYQQALGQGPEFLTYFNYEAQPDKSGLPSDRFSAERPEGSISTLTIQRTEQRDSAMYRCASSHGVAGYNEQFFGPGTRLTVL.

This rearrangement joins TRBV28 to TRBJ1-6; D uncertain. Germline CDR1 MDHEN, CDR2 SYDVKM. Trimming cost V 8 bases and J 9 bases, with 11 bases left between them. The CDR3 is 12 amino acids. CDR3 coding DNA: TGTGCCAGCTCGCACGAGTTTTCACCCCTCCACTTT. Translation gives CASSHEFSPLHF.